A selection of T cell receptor beta chains follows, all from one sample in a study of T cell responses to AZD1222 COVID-19 vaccine. Sequencing used immunoSEQ multiplex PCR; TCRdb keeps in-frame clones, though not all of them. The sample carries around 180,000 clones, around 90% recorded once. Sequencing was performed on peripheral blood, taken on day 0 of AZD1222 vaccination. Receptors originate from an adult in good health. The CDR3 runs from the conserved cysteine through the conserved F or W. Fields, in order: clone size, J gene, D gene, V gene, CDR3 DNA, CDR3 protein. D genes are given only for firm matches. Size values are once, few and many counts, or a class for expanded clones, and some rows have none.

>-|TRBJ2-7|TRBD2|TRBV2
TGTGCCAGCACCCTTGGACTAGCGAAGTACGAGCAGTACTTC
CASTLGLAKYEQYF
>-|TRBJ1-1|TRBD1|TRBV18
TGTGCCAGCTCACCTGACAGGGACACTGAAGCTTTCTTT
CASSPDRDTEAFF
>-|TRBJ2-7|TRBD2|TRBV28
TGTGCCAGCAGGCTGACTAGCTTAATGGACGAGCAGTACTTC
CASRLTSLMDEQYF
>-|TRBJ2-5|-|TRBV7-2
TGTGCCAGCAGCTTAGGAGCACAAGAGACCCAGTACTTC
CASSLGAQETQYF
>-|TRBJ2-1|-|TRBV6-6
TGTGCCAGCAGGGGGGGCAGGGTATGGGAGGATGAGCAGTTCTTC
CASRGGRVWEDEQFF
>-|TRBJ1-2|-|TRBV19
TGTGCCAGTGTGGGTCGGGCTACCTATGGCTACACCTTC
CASVGRATYGYTF
>-|TRBJ2-2|TRBD2|TRBV7-2
TGTGCCAGCGTCTTAGTGGCGGGGGGGACCGGGGAGCTGTTTTTT
CASVLVAGGTGELFF
>-|TRBJ1-5|TRBD1|TRBV19
TGTGCCAGTAGTACCGCGACAGGGGCTAGCAATCAGCCCCAGCATTTT
CASSTATGASNQPQHF
>-|TRBJ2-4|-|TRBV7-9
TGTGCCAGCAGCCCGCCGACGGGCCGGAACATTCAGTACTTC
CASSPPTGRNIQYF
>few|TRBJ1-2|TRBD1|TRBV18
TGTGCCAGCTCCTTACCGGACAGGGCACGCTACACCTTC
CASSLPDRARYTF
>-|TRBJ1-1|TRBD1|TRBV18
TGTGCCAGCTCACCACCCGGGACAGATCTGAACACTGAAGCTTTCTTT
CASSPPGTDLNTEAFF
>once|TRBJ1-6|-|TRBV18
TGTGCCAGCTCACCGATGGGGGGGAATAATTCACCCCTCCACTTT
CASSPMGGNNSPLHF
>-|TRBJ2-2|-|TRBV7-9
TGTGCCAGCAGCTTATTCGGTGGCGGGCCCAATTTCAACACCGGGGAGCTGTTTTTT
CASSLFGGGPNFNTGELFF
>-|TRBJ2-5|TRBD2|TRBV5-4
TGTGCCAGCAGCTTGGTCCCCGGGGGCGGGGGGGCCGGTGAGACCCAGTACTTC
CASSLVPGGGGAGETQYF
>-|TRBJ1-5|-|TRBV2
TGTGCCAGCAGTCCTAGGACCAGCATTAGCAATCAGCCCCAGCATTTT
CASSPRTSISNQPQHF
>-|TRBJ2-1|TRBD2|TRBV27
TGTGCCAGCAGTGAAAAGACTAGCGGGGTCCCGCGTGGGTATAATGAGCAGTTCTTC
CASSEKTSGVPRGYNEQFF
>-|TRBJ1-2|-|TRBV6-6
TGTGCCAGCAGTTACTTCGGGCAGGGCAACTATGGCTACACCTTC
CASSYFGQGNYGYTF
>-|TRBJ2-4|-|TRBV28
TGTGCCAGCAGCCCGCCCGGGACCGCAAAAAACATTCAGTACTTC
CASSPPGTAKNIQYF
>-|TRBJ1-2|TRBD1|TRBV5-4
TGTGCCAGCAGCTTAGTGGCGACAGGGTGGGACTATGGCTACACCTTC
CASSLVATGWDYGYTF
>-|TRBJ2-2|-|TRBV7-2
TGTGCCAGCAGCAAAAGCGGGCTTAACACCGGGGAGCTGTTTTTT
CASSKSGLNTGELFF
>-|TRBJ2-5|-|TRBV4-3
TGCGCCCGCAGCCAAGGGGGGGTTCAACGGGGAGAGACCCAGTACTTC
CARSQGGVQRGETQYF
>-|TRBJ2-7|-|TRBV11-2
TGTGCCAGCAGCTCTATTATCTCCTACGAGCAGTACTTC
CASSSIISYEQYF
>-|TRBJ2-7|-|TRBV7-9
TGTGCCAGCGGGACCTACGAGCAGTACTTC
CASGTYEQYF
>-|TRBJ1-1|-|TRBV30
TGTGCCTGGCACCCGGGGAGGGGACGGGGGTCCCGTAATTTGAACACTGAAGCTTTCTTT
CAWHPGRGRGSRNLNTEAFF
>few|TRBJ1-5|-|TRBV28
TGTGCCAGCAGAACCTTAGGACAGCTAGGCAATCAGCCCCAGCATTTT
CASRTLGQLGNQPQHF
>-|TRBJ2-3|TRBD2|TRBV9
TGTGCCAGCAGCGTAGTTTCCGGACTAGGCACAGATACGCAGTATTTT
CASSVVSGLGTDTQYF
>-|TRBJ2-1|-|TRBV30
TGTGCCTGGAGGGTAGGGGGGCTGCAGTTCTTC
CAWRVGGLQFF
>-|TRBJ2-1|-|TRBV7-2
TGTGCCAGCAGAGAAACCCGTGGGGGCTCGGATGAGCAGTTCTTC
CASRETRGGSDEQFF
>-|TRBJ2-1|TRBD1|TRBV6-5
TGTGCCAGCAGGAGGACAGGGAACAATGAGCAGTTCTTC
CASRRTGNNEQFF
>-|TRBJ1-5|TRBD1|TRBV5-1
TGCGCCAGCAGTTATTCCGGGACAGGGAATCAGCCCCAGCATTTT
CASSYSGTGNQPQHF
>-|TRBJ1-2|-|TRBV10-3
TGTGCTCAATCACCAACCGGGACCTATGGCTACACCTTC
CAQSPTGTYGYTF
>once|TRBJ2-2|-|TRBV5-1
TGCGCCAGCAGCTTGGACCAGCTGAACACCGGGGAGCTGTTTTTT
CASSLDQLNTGELFF
>-|TRBJ1-2|-|TRBV19
TGTGCCAGTAGCCCTGTGGACAGCCGTGGAGGCTACACCTTC
CASSPVDSRGGYTF
>-|TRBJ2-7|-|TRBV7-9
TGTGCCAGCAGCCTCAGGCAAACGAGCTCCTACGAGCAGTACTTC
CASSLRQTSSYEQYF
>-|TRBJ2-3|TRBD1|TRBV28
TGTGCCAGCAATCTTTGGACAGGGGGGGGCACAGATACGCAGTATTTT
CASNLWTGGGTDTQYF
>-|TRBJ2-2|TRBD2|TRBV28
TGTGCCAGCAGTCAAGATGCACCAGGACTAGCGGGGGGCACCGGGGAGCTGTTTTTT
CASSQDAPGLAGGTGELFF
>-|TRBJ2-3|-|TRBV3-1/TRBV3-2
TGTGCCAGCAGCCCTCGGGACGGCACAGATACGCAGTATTTT
CASSPRDGTDTQYF
>-|TRBJ1-3|-|TRBV30
TGTGCCTCAGGATTGAGCTCTGGAAACACCATATATTTT
CASGLSSGNTIYF
>-|TRBJ1-2|-|TRBV24-1
TGTGCCACCAGTGATTCCGGCAGGGAGGGCGGCTACACCTTC
CATSDSGREGGYTF
>-|TRBJ2-7|TRBD2|TRBV11-2
TGTGCCAGCAGCCCTAGACTAGCGGGAGAGGCCGAGCAGTACTTC
CASSPRLAGEAEQYF
>once|TRBJ1-6|-|TRBV5-1
TGCGCCAGCAGCTTGGTGGCAGTTAATTCACCCCTCCACTTT
CASSLVAVNSPLHF
>-|TRBJ1-5|-|TRBV21-1
TGTGCCAGCAGCAAGAGACAGGGGCGACAGCCCCAGCATTTT
CASSKRQGRQPQHF
>-|TRBJ2-1|-|TRBV19
TGTGCCAGTAGTATTTGGGAGGGGGGGCGTGCCAATGAGCAGTTCTTC
CASSIWEGGRANEQFF
>-|TRBJ2-2|-|TRBV29-1
TGCAGCGTTGGATACAAGAACACCGGGGAGCTGTTTTTT
CSVGYKNTGELFF
>-|TRBJ2-5|-|TRBV10-3
TGTGCCATCAGCAAAGACTCCCAGGGGGGGACAGAGACCCAGTACTTC
CAISKDSQGGTETQYF
>-|TRBJ1-4|-|TRBV7-2
TGTGCCAGCAGCCCGACTGGGGGGTTTGAAAAACTGTTTTTT
CASSPTGGFEKLFF
>-|TRBJ1-1|TRBD1|TRBV4-3
TGCGCCAGCAGCCTAGCCAGGGGGCATGAAGCTTTCTTT
CASSLARGHEAFF
>-|TRBJ1-3|-|TRBV7-7
TGTGCCAGCAGCCCGGGGTTTGGAAACACCATATATTTT
CASSPGFGNTIYF
>-|TRBJ2-2|-|TRBV11-2
TGTGCCAGCAGCTCTAGAGGGCCCACACTTTCCCAGCTGTTTTTT
CASSSRGPTLSQLFF
>once|TRBJ2-1|-|TRBV13
TGTGCCAGCAGTCGAGCAGGGTGGGGGAGCTCCTACAATGAGCAGTTCTTC
CASSRAGWGSSYNEQFF
>-|TRBJ1-2|-|TRBV18
TGTGCCAGCTCACCCCAGACGGATACTAACTATGGCTACACCTTC
CASSPQTDTNYGYTF
>once|TRBJ1-1|-|TRBV30
TGTGCCTGGAGTGCTTCGGAGCATCGCACTGAAGCTTTCTTT
CAWSASEHRTEAFF
>-|TRBJ1-1|-|TRBV11-2
TGTGCCAGCAGTAGTCAATGGGGCACTGAAGCTTTCTTT
CASSSQWGTEAFF
>-|TRBJ1-6|-|TRBV5-1
TGCGCCAGCAGCTTGGAGAGAAATTCACCCCTCCACTTT
CASSLERNSPLHF
>-|TRBJ1-4|TRBD1|TRBV25-1
TGTGCCAGCAGCAAAGGGGGCCTAGCTAATGAAAAACTGTTTTTT
CASSKGGLANEKLFF